Following are 3 T cell receptor beta chains from one sample sequenced in a study of shared clonotypes between healthy human individuals (dated by TCRdb to about 2020). The library relied on the immunoSEQ multiplex PCR assay. The table was pulled from immuneACCESS by TCRdb, which kept in-frame rearrangements only. Such tables lose some clones; where checked, under half of the loss comes from unresolved V genes, and the rest has no known cause. In this sample the table shows millions of clones, 85% to 95% of which occur a single time. The ten largest clones capture 0.1% to 0.15% of the sample. The sequenced material came from naive CD4+ T cells sorted from blood. The cell subset or site label on this specimen signifies: CD45RA+ positively selected. These receptors all stem from a man aged 18 to 30 in good health.

With respect to this clone: Other DNA variants within this sample encode the same CDR3. The gene calls are TRBV28 and TRBJ2-7; TRBD2 aligns across 7 bases. In germline, CDR1 is MDHEN, CDR2 SYDVKM. V dropped 5 bases and J dropped 1; count of bases not matched to a gene: 2. This CDR3 has 13 amino acids. The CDR3 here is CASSRGGSYEQYF. The CDR3 DNA reads TGTGCCAGCAGTCGCGGGGGTTCCTACGAGCAGTACTTC.

About this clone itself: Other DNA sequences in the same sample also yield this CDR3. The genes are TRBV28 and TRBJ1-2; D gene ambiguous. The CDR3 extends over 13 amino acids. Per germline, CDR1 MDHEN and CDR2 SYDVKM. Deletions cut 2 bases from V and 2 bases from J, with 6 bases between. Here the CDR3 DNA reads TGTGCCAGCAGTTTAACGGGCAACTATGGCTACACCTTC. Translated: CASSLTGNYGYTF.

In this sample, this clone turned up once. Distinct nucleotide sequences in the sample also encode this CDR3. The V gene is TRBV7-2, the J gene TRBJ2-7; possible D gene TRBD1, 5 bases. V dropped 5 bases and J dropped 6 bases, with 11 bases sitting between them. The germline V gene encodes CDR1 SGHTA and CDR2 FQGNSA. This CDR3 has 12 residues. The CDR3 DNA sequence: TGTGCCAGCAGCCTCAGGGCAGGCGAGCAGTACTTC. Amino acid sequence: CASSLRAGEQYF.